The source of this TCR beta chain is a study of T-cell memory formation after mild COVID-19. Study-wide background: Most TCR clusters belonged to a single donor.

5'RACE primed at constant segments yielded TCR alpha and TCR beta cDNA libraries bearing sample barcodes and UMIs. TCRdb recomputed calls from the 5' RACE reads with MiXCR, one row per CDR3 protein. The data contain hundreds of thousands of distinct CDR3 sequences, about 13% of them singletons. General observations from the study: Among contracting clones, CD4+ were mainly CM/EM and CD8+ enriched in EMRA. Later expanders leaned CD4+, whereas day 15 to 85 contracting clones were balanced CD4/CD8.

This clonotype was seen a handful of times. Its target is not known. This CDR3 is 13 amino acids long. Germline CDR1 is SGHTA and CDR2 is FQGNSA. Trimming left V 3 bases short and J 5 bases short, with 7 bases between. Sequencing was performed on PBMCs or a T cell subset sorted from them (not recorded which). The sequence derives from a man aged 18 to 29 who had mild COVID-19 (a few samples of this study predate the infection). Cell type and time point are not known. The chain uses TRBV7-2 and TRBJ2-2, with a possible D match to TRBD2 (5 bases). Here the CDR3 reads CASSFLATGELFF. Here the CDR3 DNA reads TGTGCCAGCAGCTTCCTAGCTACCGGGGAGCTGTTTTTT.